This T cell receptor (beta chain) comes out of a study of CD8 T cells in Susac syndrome. V lost 3 bases and J 5 bases, leaving 16 bases between the germline ends. The CDR3 has 15 residues. Random hexamers were used to reverse transcribe an amount of roughly 0.45 to 1 ug RNA. An immunoSEQ multiplex PCR amplified TCR beta CDR3 over 54 Vbeta and 13 Jbeta. TCRdb reprocessed the immunoSEQ multiplex PCR reads via MiXCR and lists one record per CDR3 protein. The top ten clones hold 0.13% to 0.15% of a sample with over 95,000 distinct CDR3 sequences, about nine tenths of them seen once. This receptor was taken from a human donor in good health. The specimen sequenced was CD4+ T cells from PBMCs. This chain uses TRBV23-1 with TRBJ2-5; the D gene could be TRBD1 or TRBD2 (5 bases each). TRBV23-1 is placed among ORFs of uncertain function. CDR3 nucleotide sequence: TGCGCCAGCAGTCACACGGGACCCCGGACGGAGACCCAGTACTTC. Its translation is CASSHTGPRTETQYF.